Listed below are T cell receptor beta chains from one sample, sequenced in a study of cytomegalovirus exposure and HLA in healthy donors. Method: immunoSEQ multiplex PCR; TCRdb's copy keeps in-frame clones and lacks some. The data show around 130,000 clones, with 70% to 80% seen just once and approximately 1.7% held by the top ten. Sample: PBMCs. The receptor source for this set is a woman aged 50 to 60 in good health and CMV-seronegative. The CDR3 runs from the conserved cysteine through the conserved F or W. The order of the fields is V gene, CDR3 length, CDR3 protein.

>TRBV2|15
CASSGKTGPNYGYTF
>TRBV4-1|17
CASSQDLGGTSVEKLFF
>TRBV9|15
CASSVGPGSSYEQYF
>TRBV27|14
CASSLTGSTDTQYF
>TRBV19|15
CASSINKAGYQPQHF
>TRBV6-6|15
CASSLISGNTGELFF
>TRBV6-5|14
CASSGQGGTYGYTF
>TRBV7-2|15
CASSLAGQRDTEAFF
>TRBV7-2|15
CASSLGRLTQETQYF
>TRBV28|12
CASRIQGAGAFF
>TRBV6-6|15
CASSAPTGVNYGYTF
>TRBV10-3|15
CAISEAGQGNTEAFF
>TRBV19|13
CASSWDSNNEQFF
>TRBV9|16
CASSGTGTYSTDTQYF
>TRBV28|13
CASSPRRESGYPF
>TRBV5-6|16
CASSFPSGGVSYEQYF
>TRBV9|15
CASSVGRGTGEGSVF
>TRBV4-1|16
CASSLQGTSSTDTQYF
>TRBV5-6|16
CASSPRGMGLGEKLFF
>TRBV7-2|12
CAINNSGYGYTF
>TRBV5-1|16
CASSPPGLAGPNEQFF
>TRBV6-5|14
CASTILEGVGGYTF
>TRBV29-1|14
CSFRLSGDLDTQYF
>TRBV28|16
CASSPSGQTSNQPQHF
>TRBV11-3|13
CASSFDGGGGYTF
>TRBV19|14
CATSRTSGYNEQFF
>TRBV6-4|18
CASSDSPGGSGGTDTQYF
>TRBV7-8|15
CATRGGQSSYNEQFF
>TRBV28|16
CASSSIGTGGTGELFF
>TRBV6-6|16
CASSSLPTSGTDEQFF
>TRBV6-1|13
CASSVQGNQPQHF
>TRBV9|15
CASSVGLDGEETQYF
>TRBV2|16
CASSSPRAGGTDTQYF
>TRBV4-2|17
CASSQVSGIASTDTQYF
>TRBV28|13
CASIRGSNTEAFF
>TRBV9|12
CASNDQGNEQFF
>TRBV4-3|16
CASSQVWAGGSYEQYF
>TRBV9|15
CASSITKTGANVLTF
>TRBV14|16
CASSQEWGRMNTEAFF
>TRBV6-6|13
CASRSTGVHGYTF
>TRBV5-1|16
CASSPGTGEANYGYTF
>TRBV7-9|14
CASSLTGGPTEAFF
>TRBV4-1|15
CASSHRHPANYGYTF
>TRBV27|17
CASSLFVGGSGANVLTF
>TRBV5-1|14
CASSLVPENTEAFF
>TRBV7-7|13
CASSYRQNTEAFF
>TRBV7-2|15
CASTPNTGVGTEAFF
>TRBV19|13
CASSTPQRAPYPF
>TRBV7-2|17
CASSPEGQGAPGNTIYF
>TRBV28|12
CASSPTAYEQYF
>TRBV29-1|13
CSVEREAAGELFF
>TRBV7-6|16
CASSLVGTGINEKLFF
>TRBV19|14
CASSWGDDSYEQYF
>TRBV25-1|12
CASMGRVDEQYF
>TRBV6-5|13
CASSRTGTGELFF
>TRBV4-2|16
CASSQDRTRNTGELFF
>TRBV6-5|14
CASSPGLDGNTIYF